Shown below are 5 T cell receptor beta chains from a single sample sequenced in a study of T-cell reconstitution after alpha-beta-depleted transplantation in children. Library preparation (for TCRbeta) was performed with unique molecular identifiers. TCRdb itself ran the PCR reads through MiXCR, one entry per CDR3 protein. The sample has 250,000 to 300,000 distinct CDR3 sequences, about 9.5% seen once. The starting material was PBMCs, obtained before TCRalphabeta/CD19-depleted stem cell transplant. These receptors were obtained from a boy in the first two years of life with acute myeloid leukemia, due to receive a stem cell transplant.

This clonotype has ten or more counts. The CDR3 spells CASSDSYQETQYF. The CDR3 DNA reads TGTGCCAGCTCTGACTCGTACCAAGAGACCCAGTACTTC. The rearrangement uses TRBV18 and TRBJ2-5; D is undetermined. CDR1 is KGHSH, CDR2 LQKENI, per germline. Trimming cost V 6 bases and J 0 bases, with 8 bases left between them. The CDR3 has 13 residues.

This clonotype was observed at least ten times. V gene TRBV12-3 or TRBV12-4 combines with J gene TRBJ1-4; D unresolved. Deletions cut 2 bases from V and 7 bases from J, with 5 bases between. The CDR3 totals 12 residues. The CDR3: CASSLSREKLFF. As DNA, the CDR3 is TGTGCCAGCAGTTTATCCCGTGAAAAACTGTTTTTT.

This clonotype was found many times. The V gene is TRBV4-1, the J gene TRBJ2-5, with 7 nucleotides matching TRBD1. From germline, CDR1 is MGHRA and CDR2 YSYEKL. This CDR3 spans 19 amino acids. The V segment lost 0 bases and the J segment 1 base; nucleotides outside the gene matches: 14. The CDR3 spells CASSQEVGRGRGFQETQYF. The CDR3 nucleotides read TGCGCCAGCAGCCAAGAGGTGGGCAGGGGGAGAGGCTTCCAAGAGACCCAGTACTTC.

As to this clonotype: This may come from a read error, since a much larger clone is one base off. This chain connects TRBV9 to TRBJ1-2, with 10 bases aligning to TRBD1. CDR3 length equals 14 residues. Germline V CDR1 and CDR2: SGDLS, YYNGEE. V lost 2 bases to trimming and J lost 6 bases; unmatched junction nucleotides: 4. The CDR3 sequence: CASSVTGGAHGYTF. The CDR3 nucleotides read TGTGCCAGCAGCGTGACAGGGGGCGCCCATGGCTACACCTTC.

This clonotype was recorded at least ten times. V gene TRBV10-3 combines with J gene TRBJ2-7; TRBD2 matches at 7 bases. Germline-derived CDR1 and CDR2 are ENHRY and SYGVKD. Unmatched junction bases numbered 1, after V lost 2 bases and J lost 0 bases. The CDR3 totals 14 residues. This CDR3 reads CAISEPSGSYEQYF. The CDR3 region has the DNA TGTGCCATCAGTGAGCCTAGCGGCTCCTACGAGCAGTACTTC.